Below are 23 T cell receptor beta chains sequenced from a single sample in a study of blood T cell repertoires in COVID-19. The protocol was immunoSEQ multiplex PCR, while the TCRdb copy is restricted to in-frame clones and leaves out a portion. The table lists just over 650,000 clones, around 90% of them singletons. Material for sequencing was peripheral blood. The receptor source for this set is a woman in her late teens or twenties with acute or convalescent COVID-19.

This chain joins TRBV9 and TRBJ1-4; perhaps TRBD1 as D (6 bases). Per the germline V gene, CDR1 is SGDLS and CDR2 is YYNGEE. CDR3 size: 14 residues. V lost 4 bases and J lost 12, with 19 bases in between. CDR3 protein: CASSPSRGAPELFF. Here the CDR3 DNA reads TGTGCCAGCAGCCCAAGCCGGGGGGCCCCTGAACTGTTTTTT.

The chain uses TRBV7-8 and TRBJ1-3; 8 bases are a match to TRBD1. CDR3 length equals 16 residues. Germline assignment: CDR1 SGHVS and CDR2 FQNEAQ. The J segment lost 4 bases and the V segment lost 4 bases, leaving 9 bases of the junction unmatched. The CDR3 bases are TGTGCCAGCAGCTCCTTAGGACAGGGTAACGGAAACACCATATATTTT. Translated, it gives CASSSLGQGNGNTIYF.

The V and J genes are TRBV5-1 and TRBJ1-2; a weak D match, TRBD1 (5 bases). Trimming took 5 bases from V and 5 from J, leaving 13 bases between them. This CDR3 contains 13 residues. Germline assignment: CDR1 SGHRS and CDR2 YFSETQ. The CDR3: CASREGPRYGYTF. In DNA form, the CDR3 reads TGCGCCAGCAGGGAGGGACCCAGGTATGGCTACACCTTC.

The V call is TRBV28, the J call TRBJ2-5; TRBD1 might be the D (5 bases). Trimming cost V 6 bases and J 5 bases, with 13 bases left between them. CDR3 length: 13 residues. Germline V CDR1 and CDR2: MDHEN, SYDVKM. CDR3 coding DNA: TGTGCCAGCAGGGGGCGGTGGCCTGAGACCCAGTACTTC. This gives the protein CASRGRWPETQYF.

The J gene is TRBJ1-2, the V gene TRBV6-5; perhaps TRBD1 as D (6 bases). Trimming took off 6 bases at V and 4 bases at J, with 12 bases between the two ends. Per the germline V gene, CDR1 is MNHEY and CDR2 is SVGAGI. There are 13 residues in the CDR3. The CDR3 loop reads CASRGQGIYGYTF. The CDR3 region has the DNA TGTGCCAGCAGGGGGCAGGGGATCTATGGCTACACCTTC.

The chain combines TRBV29-1 with TRBJ1-1; 8 bases are a match to TRBD1. This CDR3 is 12 amino acids long. V lost 3 bases to trimming and J lost 7 bases; unmatched junction nucleotides: 4. CDR1 is SQVTM and CDR2 is ANQGSEA in the germline V gene. CDR3 protein: CSVEMGQVEAFF. The CDR3 nucleotides read TGCAGCGTTGAGATGGGACAGGTTGAAGCTTTCTTT.

This chain links TRBV4-1 with TRBJ2-7; 7 nucleotides line up with TRBD1. CDR1 and CDR2 (germline): MGHRA, YSYEKL. The CDR3 sequence is 15 residues long. The junction had 5 bases not matched to a gene; V was cut back by 1 base and J by 2 bases. The CDR3 coding sequence is TGCGCCAGCAGCCAAGGGGACAGAATACCCTACGAGCAGTACTTC. Translating it yields CASSQGDRIPYEQYF.

The chain carries TRBV4-1 and TRBJ1-2; possibly TRBD1 for D (5 bases). This CDR3 comprises 18 residues. V was trimmed by 5 bases and J by 3 bases, leaving 25 bases between them. The germline V gene has CDR1 MGHRA and CDR2 YSYEKL. The CDR3 DNA sequence: TGCGCCAGCAGCGAACACAGTGGGGGGAAAGAAGGGCACTATGGCTACACCTTC. The encoded protein is CASSEHSGGKEGHYGYTF.

The chain couples TRBV19 to TRBJ1-2; 7 nucleotides line up with TRBD1. Germline CDR1 reads LNHDA; CDR2 reads SQIVND (reference sequence). CDR3 length: 12 amino acids. V trimming: 11 bases; J trimming: 8 bases; junction bases outside the gene matches: 11. The CDR3 reads CASSGGGYGYTF. CDR3 sequence (DNA): TGTGCCTCAAGCGGAGGGGGCTACGGCTACACCTTC. Full variable domain (remainder filled in from reference TRBV19 and TRBJ1-2): DGGITQSPKYLFRKEGQNVTLSCEQNLNHDAMYWYRQDPGQGLRLIYYSQIVNDFQKGDIAEGYSVSREKKESFPLTVTSAQKNPTAFYLCASSGGGYGYTFGSGTRLTVV.

V and J are TRBV13 and TRBJ2-7, with 16 bases lining up with TRBD2. The ends lost 4 bases at V and 7 bases at J; junction bases unmatched: 7. Germline V CDR1 and CDR2: PRHDT, FYEKMQ (reference sequence). CDR3 length: 16 residues. For the CDR3, the DNA is TGTGCCAGCAGCTCGGGGACTAGCGGGGGGGTCTGGGAGCAGTACTTC. This encodes CASSSGTSGGVWEQYF.

This clone has only one observation. J is TRBJ2-5 and V is TRBV28; 7 bases fit TRBD1. The CDR3 loop spans 13 amino acids. The junction had 9 bases not matched to a gene; V was cut back by 10 bases and J by 4 bases. Germline V gene data show CDR1 as MDHEN and CDR2 as SYDVKM. CDR3 DNA: TGTGCCACCTCAGACAGGGTGGGAGAGACCCAGTACTTC. It translates to CATSDRVGETQYF.

The chain employs TRBV3-1 (or the pseudogene TRBV3-2) and TRBJ1-1, with no clear D. V was trimmed by 0 bases and J by 4 bases, leaving 9 bases between them. Germline V gene sequence: CDR1 LGHDT, CDR2 YNNKEL (reference sequence). The CDR3 has 14 residues. The CDR3 is CASSQDLYTTEAFF. CDR3 DNA: TGTGCCAGCAGCCAAGATTTGTACACCACTGAAGCTTTCTTT.

The chain is built from TRBV11-2 and TRBJ2-2; no reliable D call. The germline V and J ends were trimmed by 2 bases and 1 base, with 5 bases remaining between them. The length of the CDR3 is 14 residues. Germline V gene data show CDR1 as SGHAT and CDR2 as FQNNGV. The CDR3 region has the DNA TGTGCCAGCAGCTTACAGATGAACACCGGGGAGCTGTTTTTT. Translation gives CASSLQMNTGELFF.

V and J are TRBV4-1 and TRBJ1-6; weak D call: TRBD1 (6 bases). The CDR3 is 17 amino acids. Deletions cut 1 base from V and 6 bases from J, with 16 bases between. Germline values: CDR1 MGHRA, CDR2 YSYEKL. The CDR3 DNA follows: TGCGCCAGCAGCCAAGTCCCGATCGAAGGGGGTAATTCACCCCTCCACTTT. Translation: CASSQVPIEGGNSPLHF.

This rearrangement joins TRBV19 to TRBJ2-7; D is unresolved. CDR3 length: 13 residues. The germline gives CDR1 LNHDA, CDR2 SQIVND (reference sequence). V was pared by 0 bases and J by 7 bases, with 10 bases between. The CDR3: CASSIDPPSEQYF. The CDR3 nucleotides read TGTGCCAGTAGTATAGATCCCCCCAGTGAGCAGTACTTC. Full variable domain (outside the CDR3, taken from reference TRBV19 and TRBJ2-7): DGGITQSPKYLFRKEGQNVTLSCEQNLNHDAMYWYRQDPGQGLRLIYYSQIVNDFQKGDIAEGYSVSREKKESFPLTVTSAQKNPTAFYLCASSIDPPSEQYFGPGTRLTVT.

The CDR3 is CASSIDRGGTEAFF. In nucleotides, the CDR3 is TGCGCCAGCAGCATAGACAGGGGGGGCACTGAAGCTTTCTTT. V usage is TRBV5-1 and J usage is TRBJ1-1; 9 bases are a match to TRBD1. V trimming: 4 bases; J trimming: 4 bases; junction bases outside the gene matches: 5. The CDR3 extends over 14 amino acids. Per germline, CDR1 SGHRS and CDR2 YFSETQ.

J is TRBJ2-7 and V is TRBV6-1; 7 positions agree with TRBD2. From germline, CDR1 is MNHNS and CDR2 SASEGT. V lost 1 base, J lost 11 bases, and 20 bases stayed unmatched. There are 17 residues in the CDR3. CDR3 bases: TGTGCCAGCAGTGAAGGGGGGAGGGGTGAGGGCCCGCGAAAGGAGTACTTC. Translation gives CASSEGGRGEGPRKEYF.

The rearrangement uses TRBV11-2 and TRBJ2-7; 7 nucleotides agree with TRBD2. CDR1 is SGHAT, CDR2 FQNNGV, per germline. Unmatched junction bases numbered 10, after V lost 4 bases and J lost 4 bases. This CDR3 has 15 amino acids. The chain's CDR3 is CASSSFSGKWYEQYF. The CDR3 bases are TGTGCCAGCAGCTCCTTCAGCGGGAAGTGGTACGAGCAGTACTTC.

This chain uses TRBV3-1 (or the pseudogene TRBV3-2) with TRBJ2-1; the match to TRBD2 covers 11 bases. CDR1 is LGHDT and CDR2 is YNNKEL in the germline V gene (reference sequence). V was clipped by 0 bases and J by 6 bases; unmatched bases: 4. The CDR3 runs 16 residues. The CDR3 sequence is CASSQDSGGARNEQFF. The CDR3 DNA reads as TGTGCCAGCAGCCAAGATAGCGGGGGGGCACGCAATGAGCAGTTCTTC.

This chain connects TRBV6-5 to TRBJ1-2; 9 bases map to TRBD1. V lost 7 bases and J lost 5; bases outside the gene matches: 5. This CDR3 spans 13 amino acids. Per germline, CDR1 MNHEY and CDR2 SVGAGI. The CDR3 DNA sequence: TGTGCCAGCACCCCGGGACAGGGATATGGCTACACCTTC. This codes for CASTPGQGYGYTF.

The chain recombines TRBV24-1 with TRBJ2-1; 8 bases are shared with TRBD1. Germline CDR1 is KGHDR and CDR2 is SFDVKD. CDR3 length: 15 residues. With 4 bases clipped from V and 7 bases from J, the junction kept 8 bases outside the gene matches. The CDR3 loop is CATSDGQGFRNEQFF. The CDR3 coding sequence is TGTGCCACCAGTGACGGACAGGGATTTAGGAATGAGCAGTTCTTC.

This rearrangement joins TRBV14 to TRBJ1-6; no clear D gene. Trimming took off 4 bases at V and 7 bases at J, with 11 bases between the two ends. The V gene's germline CDR1 is SGHDN and CDR2 FVKESK. The CDR3 sequence is 14 residues long. CDR3 DNA sequence: TGTGCCAGCAGCCTAGTGACACTGAATTCACCCCTCCACTTT. Protein: CASSLVTLNSPLHF.

The chain carries TRBV9 and TRBJ2-1; 9 positions agree with TRBD1. The CDR3 runs 13 residues. Germline CDR1 SGDLS, CDR2 YYNGEE. V lost 3 bases to trimming and J lost 7 bases; unmatched junction nucleotides: 2. CDR3: CASSEGQGNEQFF. In DNA form, the CDR3 reads TGTGCCAGCAGCGAAGGACAGGGGAATGAGCAGTTCTTC.